This TCR beta chain was sequenced during a study of CD8 T cells in ankylosing spondylitis. Study-wide findings and caveats: Clones linked to disease were reported to show significant enrichment in matched ankylosing spondylitis synovial fluid. Ankylosing spondylitis blood seemed to carry a telltale TCR beta motif made of about 8 highly homologous variants. Within peripheral blood, clones linked to disease were CD8+ and relatively rare.

The sample holds many counts of this clonotype. The antigen remains unidentified. Library preparation for TCR beta used quantitative 5'-RACE with molecular barcodes. TCRdb redid the calling of the 5' RACE reads with MiXCR, one entry per CDR3 protein. The sample contains about 210,000 distinct CDR3 sequences, around 6.6% of which appear only once. The V gene's germline CDR1 is SNHLY and CDR2 FYNNEI. With 2 bases removed from V and 3 bases from J, the gap between germline ends came to 8 bases. There are 14 residues in the CDR3. This TCR was recovered from a male donor with ankylosing spondylitis. The chain recombines TRBV2 with TRBJ1-5; D is possibly TRBD1 (5 bases). Input material: blood, either unsorted or a sorted T cell fraction (not recorded which). The CDR3 protein is CASSETGLNQPQHF. Here the CDR3 DNA reads TGTGCCAGCAGTGAAACAGGCCTCAATCAGCCCCAGCATTTT. Looking up the rest from reference TRBV2 and TRBJ1-5 gives the full variable domain: EPEVTQTPSHQVTQMGQEVILRCVPISNHLYFYWYRQILGQKVEFLVSFYNNEISEKSEIFDDQFSVERPDGSNFTLKIRSTKLEDSAMYFCASSETGLNQPQHFGDGTRLSIL.